The clone carrying this T cell receptor beta chain has ten or more counts. This CDR3 contains 10 residues. The V gene lost 7 bases and the J gene lost 5 bases, with 8 bases spanning the gap. The germline gives CDR1 SQVTM, CDR2 ANQGSEA. Of the isolated RNA, all was reverse transcribed, and so the sequenced material was expressed TCRB transcripts. Assay used: immunoSEQ multiplex PCR; TCRdb lists only in-frame clones, some missing. The repertoire includes around 140,000 clones, about 9.7% of them detected once, and nearly 0.65% sits in the top ten. This entry is derived from a study of beta chain features in type 1 diabetes.

Material: central memory CD4+ T cells from blood. The receptor's source is a woman aged 40 to 55 in good health. V is TRBV29-1 and J is TRBJ1-2, with D unclear. CDR3 loop: CSAADYGYTF. DNA of the CDR3: TGCAGCGCGGCGGATTATGGCTACACCTTC. The full variable domain, in which reference TRBV29-1 and TRBJ1-2 provide the parts outside the CDR3, is SAVISQKPSRDICQRGTSLTIQCQVDSQVTMMFWYRQQPGQSLTLIATANQGSEATYESGFVIDKFPISRPNLTFSTLTVSNMSPEDSSIYLCSAADYGYTFGSGTRLTVV.